This is a list of T cell receptor beta chains from one sample in a study of T cell changes during pregnancy in multiple sclerosis. Method: immunoSEQ multiplex PCR; TCRdb's copy keeps in-frame clones and lacks some. This table holds about 68,000 clones, about nine tenths found once. The sequences come from peripheral blood, collected in the third trimester of pregnancy. Source of these receptors: a female donor with multiple sclerosis, enrolled in a pregnancy study. CDR3s leave out the opening cysteine and the closing phenylalanine or tryptophan. Each record gives: J gene, clone size, V gene, CDR3 protein. Size tells how often a clone was seen (once, few, many) or the class of an expanded clone, and some rows leave it out.

j_call: TRBJ1-1
clone_size: .
v_call: TRBV29-1
cdr3_aa: SVETVVAF

j_call: TRBJ1-4
clone_size: .
v_call: TRBV30
cdr3_aa: AWSMTANEKLF

j_call: TRBJ2-2
clone_size: .
v_call: TRBV25-1
cdr3_aa: ASSERGAGELF

j_call: TRBJ1-5
clone_size: once
v_call: TRBV19
cdr3_aa: ASYGQEKPSSIGQPQH

j_call: TRBJ2-1
clone_size: once
v_call: TRBV25-1
cdr3_aa: ASRGLAYRGEQF

j_call: TRBJ2-2
clone_size: .
v_call: TRBV5-4
cdr3_aa: ASSSGLAGALANTGELF

j_call: TRBJ2-3
clone_size: .
v_call: TRBV19
cdr3_aa: ASSIFWTGGPTDTQY

j_call: TRBJ2-5
clone_size: .
v_call: TRBV7-6
cdr3_aa: ASSSSGSRQETQY

j_call: TRBJ2-4
clone_size: .
v_call: TRBV11-2
cdr3_aa: ASSIISGIGAKNIQY

j_call: TRBJ2-3
clone_size: .
v_call: TRBV6-5
cdr3_aa: ASSYFGDVGADTQY

j_call: TRBJ2-3
clone_size: .
v_call: TRBV5-1
cdr3_aa: ASSLSSTDTQY

j_call: TRBJ2-7
clone_size: .
v_call: TRBV5-5
cdr3_aa: ASSLRQGPEQY

j_call: TRBJ1-1
clone_size: .
v_call: TRBV29-1
cdr3_aa: SAAGGGSTEAF

j_call: TRBJ2-1
clone_size: .
v_call: TRBV7-9
cdr3_aa: ASSGSAGGEQF

j_call: TRBJ1-4
clone_size: .
v_call: TRBV14
cdr3_aa: ASSHGTNEKLF

j_call: TRBJ2-7
clone_size: .
v_call: TRBV13
cdr3_aa: ASSFRDREY

j_call: TRBJ2-7
clone_size: .
v_call: TRBV11-2
cdr3_aa: ASSLDPTGTGDYEQY

j_call: TRBJ2-7
clone_size: .
v_call: TRBV7-9
cdr3_aa: ASSSERTTPSYEQY

j_call: TRBJ1-1
clone_size: .
v_call: TRBV10-3
cdr3_aa: ATGQGLNTEAF

j_call: TRBJ2-7
clone_size: .
v_call: TRBV5-1
cdr3_aa: ASSLAGSYEQY

j_call: TRBJ2-2
clone_size: .
v_call: TRBV29-1
cdr3_aa: SVEKRSGELF

j_call: TRBJ2-7
clone_size: .
v_call: TRBV23-1
cdr3_aa: ASSPRDRGPYEQY

j_call: TRBJ1-2
clone_size: few
v_call: TRBV10-3
cdr3_aa: AISDHGGDRGIIYGYT

j_call: TRBJ2-1
clone_size: .
v_call: TRBV6-6
cdr3_aa: ASTGEGNEQF

j_call: TRBJ2-7
clone_size: .
v_call: TRBV18
cdr3_aa: ASSPGDSVYEQY

j_call: TRBJ2-3
clone_size: .
v_call: TRBV5-1
cdr3_aa: ASSVDRDTQY

j_call: TRBJ1-5
clone_size: .
v_call: TRBV15
cdr3_aa: ATSRDPENQPQH

j_call: TRBJ2-5
clone_size: once
v_call: TRBV7-9
cdr3_aa: ASSDLVLGEAETQY

j_call: TRBJ2-7
clone_size: .
v_call: TRBV7-6
cdr3_aa: ASSLGDTSSSYEQY

j_call: TRBJ1-1
clone_size: .
v_call: TRBV7-2
cdr3_aa: ASSLAQGQTIKAF

j_call: TRBJ2-2
clone_size: once
v_call: TRBV7-2
cdr3_aa: ASSLVSGNEAGELF

j_call: TRBJ1-3
clone_size: .
v_call: TRBV19
cdr3_aa: ASSISTGGAEGSGNTIY

j_call: TRBJ1-1
clone_size: .
v_call: TRBV6-5
cdr3_aa: ASHFPNTEAF

j_call: TRBJ2-3
clone_size: .
v_call: TRBV19
cdr3_aa: ASSIEGTSGRISTDTQY

j_call: TRBJ2-2
clone_size: .
v_call: TRBV11-2
cdr3_aa: ASSLDWREGLGATGELF

j_call: TRBJ2-5
clone_size: .
v_call: TRBV10-2
cdr3_aa: ASSVDRAQY

j_call: TRBJ2-7
clone_size: .
v_call: TRBV9
cdr3_aa: ASSVGDRDYEQY

j_call: TRBJ1-2
clone_size: .
v_call: TRBV10-3
cdr3_aa: AISLDRYYGYT

j_call: TRBJ1-2
clone_size: .
v_call: TRBV11-1
cdr3_aa: ASSLAMGGGLNGYT

j_call: TRBJ2-5
clone_size: .
v_call: TRBV7-2
cdr3_aa: ASSPTLRGQETQY

j_call: TRBJ2-1
clone_size: once
v_call: TRBV11-3
cdr3_aa: ASSLGISGGAYNEQF

j_call: TRBJ1-2
clone_size: once
v_call: TRBV5-1
cdr3_aa: ASSLAGGPKNGYT

j_call: TRBJ2-7
clone_size: .
v_call: TRBV10-3
cdr3_aa: AISDLVDGGRGYEQY

j_call: TRBJ1-2
clone_size: .
v_call: TRBV19
cdr3_aa: ASHHAGVNYGYT

j_call: TRBJ1-2
clone_size: .
v_call: TRBV7-8
cdr3_aa: ASSPGKDSFYGYT

j_call: TRBJ1-1
clone_size: once
v_call: TRBV30
cdr3_aa: AWIPTGLNTEAF

j_call: TRBJ2-7
clone_size: .
v_call: TRBV7-2
cdr3_aa: ASRLKRESPEQY